This TCR beta chain was obtained from a study of T-cell memory formation after mild COVID-19. The V and J ends lost 6 bases and 2 bases respectively, with 13 bases between them. Germline V lookup: CDR1 SQVTM, CDR2 ANQGSEA. The CDR3 covers 13 residues. Via MiXCR, TCRdb re-called the 5' RACE reads, giving one row per CDR3 protein. The sample includes tens of thousands of distinct CDR3 sequences, 6.1% of them seen just once. This receptor was identified in an adult who had mild COVID-19 (a few samples of this study predate the infection). Cell type and time point are not known. The specimen was PBMCs or a T cell subset sorted from them (not recorded which). The chain uses TRBV29-1 and TRBJ1-2, with a tentative D call TRBD1 (5 bases). CDR3 in DNA: TGCAGCGTGGCCCGGGACGGCAACTATGGCTACACCTTC. Amino acids: CSVARDGNYGYTF.